This note documents a single T cell receptor beta chain sequence. The antigen it binds to is not known. Nothing much larger sits one base from this clone, and base qualities are not available. CDR1 and CDR2 (LNHDA, SQIVND) derive from the germline V gene (reference sequence). Including the terminal cysteine and phenylalanine, the CDR3 comprises 16 residues. Only the CDR3 portion is preserved as DNA: 48 bases, with reading frame beginning at the first base. V loses 5 bases at its end and J loses 3 bases; junction bases beyond the gene matches: 7. Instrument on record: Illumina NovaSeq 6000. TCRalpha and TCRbeta cDNA libraries were constructed by 5'RACE with constant-segment primers, with sample barcodes and unique molecular identifiers being introduced. Trizol reagent was used to extract RNA from every sample. Libraries were amplified in two PCR steps, with a second sample barcode and Illumina TruSeq adapters added in the second step. The libraries were sequenced on an Illumina NovaSeq using 2 x 150 bp paired-end reads. In the original analysis: The reads were demultiplexed and collapsed into UMI-guided consensus sequences using migec v1.2.7. Using mixcr v2.1.11, the UMI consensuses were aligned to TRA and TRB V and J templates and assembled into clonotypes. Expanded or contracted clonotypes were those called significant by both edgeR and NoisET, with noise models trained on biological replicates. For edgeR calls, the thresholds were a false discovery rate-adjusted p below 0.01 and a log2 fold-change of 1. As an exploratory analysis of dynamics, PCA with hierarchical clustering was applied to max-normalized trajectories of the 1000 most abundant clonotypes. Separately sequenced CD4+ and CD8+ repertoires were used to assign a CD4 or CD8 phenotype to each responding clone. In-frame beta chains were kept once TCRdb had trimmed the public reads at Q25 with fastp and called clones with MiXCR. Merged by CDR3 protein, the rows form single entries marked with the most common genes and DNA. In this record, the V and J calls reflect TCRdb's handling and not the investigators' own analysis. A total of roughly 110,000 distinct CDR3 sequences appear in this sample, over 15% of them only once. Approximately 28% of the sample is taken by the ten largest.

The data originate from a study of T-cell memory formation after mild COVID-19 (dated by TCRdb to about 2021). Some background on the complete study: TCR sequence clusters from the two donors were largely donor specific. Longitudinal TCRalpha and TCRbeta repertoire sequencing tracked T-cell clones expanding and contracting after mild COVID-19 in two donors. The cohort was made up of two young adult volunteers, one female and one male, who were previously healthy.

What the research found in general, with its limitations: Clones that contracted from day 15 to 85 showed balanced CD4/CD8 phenotypes, whereas a second wave of clones that expanded from day 15 to 37 leaned towards CD4+. Whether the second-wave clones peaking on day 37 were SARS-CoV-2 specific was not confirmed. Contracting CD4+ clones turned up mainly in the CM and EM memory subsets, whereas EMRA was where CD8+ clones were enriched. Some responding clones were found in pre-infection memory, which suggests that pre-existing cross-reactive memory T cells took part in the SARS-CoV-2 response. Only a couple of mild cases were covered in the study, and larger cohorts including severe cases with pre-infection samples were considered necessary.

Ficoll-Paque density gradient centrifugation was the method used to isolate PBMCs. Sequencing was performed on PBMCs or a T cell subset sorted from them (not recorded which). This chain is built from TRBV19 and TRBJ1-5; TRBD1 matches 10 bases in the middle. This sequence was found in an adult woman who had mild COVID-19 (a few samples of this study predate the infection). The sample titles of this study are shuffled in the database, so cell type and time point are left out; the donor was told from shared clones. The CDR3 reads CASSPRQGAFNQPQHF. The DNA sequence is TGTGCCAGTAGTCCAAGACAGGGGGCGTTCAATCAGCCCCAGCATTTT.